This T cell receptor (beta chain) was captured by sequencing in a study of T cell responses to AZD1222 COVID-19 vaccine (dated by TCRdb to the early 2020s). About the study as a whole: TCR sequencing covered more than 230 trial participants: 207 given two doses of AZD1222 and 26 given two doses of MenACWY control vaccine. Trial participants were enrolled by age into 18-55, 56-69 and 70-plus year subgroups, with about 150, 27 and 61 TCR-sequenced participants respectively. General findings and caveats noted by the study authors: Conclusions about previously exposed vaccinees are limited, since just a handful of AZD1222 recipients were seropositive for SARS-CoV-2 at baseline. Nearly half of unique spike-specific TCRs reportedly recognized epitopes outside regions mutated in the B.1.351 and B.1.1.7 variants. No day 14 peak-response samples were available, so repertoires were characterized only after the peak T cell response. Spike-specific TCR breadth and depth rose significantly after two AZD1222 doses compared with day 0 and with MenACWY recipients. Participants were mostly white British and included more females than males, and it was suggested by the authors that clonal diversity may have been underestimated. The vaccine-associated CD4 TCRs covered the entire spike protein, and the dominant responses fell in regions 160-218 and 743-854. In the small 56-69-year group, the increase in depth fell short of significance, most likely because of low power.

The CDR3 regions of human TCRbeta chains were analyzed by immunosequencing. Processing in the source paper ran as follows. Repertoire TCRs were matched against a reference library of SARS-CoV-2-specific TCRs generated with the MIRA antigen-specificity platform. Breadth was defined as the fraction of unique TCRs that were SARS-CoV-2-associated, and depth was defined as the fraction of total T cells that were SARS-CoV-2-associated. Using the MIRA data, each spike-specific TCR was mapped to the spike region that the TCR reacts to and placed in a CD4 or CD8 class. Log10-transformed breadth and depth values were compared by one-way ANOVA with Sidak's multiple comparisons tests. This is the immuneACCESS table as TCRdb keeps it, with only in-frame sequences that have V and J called. A part of the clones is gone; compared with another copy, unresolved V genes explain less than half, and the rest is unexplained. V and J calls and clone size come straight from that table; D and trimming were deduced from the DNA. Across this sample there are just under 80,000 clones, with approximately 92% seen only once. 4% to 5.5% of the sample belongs to the ten largest clones.

On this clone itself: No cognate antigen has been identified for it. No base qualities exist here, and no much larger clone lies one base off it.

Read against the paper, the sample's time point label means: about 28 days (+/-7) after the second vaccine dose. AZD1222 recipients given second doses at about 4 weeks or at about 12 weeks were pooled, since spike-specific TCR depth and breadth were not found to differ between the two schedules. Vaccinee samples came from UK trials COV001 and COV002, including a single-blind randomized controlled phase 2/3 trial of AZD1222 (ChAdOx1 nCoV-19) in healthy adults. For TCRbeta chain sequencing, PBMC samples from trial participants were taken at day 0 and at day 28 after the second dose. V is shortened by 1 base, J by 4 bases, and the region joining them spans 13 bases. The CDR3 measures 15 amino acids from cysteine to phenylalanine. The only DNA kept is the CDR3, 45 bases in frame from the first base. Taken from the germline V gene (reference sequence), the CDR1 and CDR2 loops are LGHDT and YNNKEL.

The sequence came from an adult who received the AZD1222 COVID-19 vaccine. Material: peripheral blood, obtained 28 days after the second AZD1222 dose. The rearrangement combines TRBV3-1 (or the pseudogene TRBV3-2) with TRBJ1-1; 5 matching bases give a weak D call of TRBD1. The bases read TGTGCCAGCAGCCAAGCGATTCGGGGGAGCACTGAAGCTTTCTTT. The resulting protein is CASSQAIRGSTEAFF.